What follows is one TCR beta chain and its context. Its antigen is undetermined. The sample comes from a study of T-cell memory formation after mild COVID-19. TCRdb called the 5' RACE reads again in MiXCR, with one record for every CDR3 protein. The top ten hold around a fifth of the sample, which has around 390,000 distinct CDR3 sequences, about 15% seen once. Notes on the study in general: Pre-infection memory carried some responding clones, suggesting that cross-reactive memory joined. Mainly CM and EM harbored the contracting CD4+ clones; mainly EMRA harbored the CD8+ ones.

The germline CDR1 and CDR2 sequences are MNHEY and SVGEGT. This CDR3 has 12 amino acids. V lost 8 bases and J lost 4, with 10 bases in between. The origin of this receptor is a young man who had mild COVID-19 (a few samples of this study predate the infection). Cell type and time point are not known. The sample comprised PBMCs or a T cell subset sorted from them (not recorded which). The rearrangement joins TRBV6-2 or TRBV6-3 to TRBJ2-3; the D gene is possibly TRBD2 (5 bases). The CDR3 DNA sequence: TGTGCCAGCGGGTTCGGGGCAGATACGCAGTATTTT. It codes for CASGFGADTQYF.